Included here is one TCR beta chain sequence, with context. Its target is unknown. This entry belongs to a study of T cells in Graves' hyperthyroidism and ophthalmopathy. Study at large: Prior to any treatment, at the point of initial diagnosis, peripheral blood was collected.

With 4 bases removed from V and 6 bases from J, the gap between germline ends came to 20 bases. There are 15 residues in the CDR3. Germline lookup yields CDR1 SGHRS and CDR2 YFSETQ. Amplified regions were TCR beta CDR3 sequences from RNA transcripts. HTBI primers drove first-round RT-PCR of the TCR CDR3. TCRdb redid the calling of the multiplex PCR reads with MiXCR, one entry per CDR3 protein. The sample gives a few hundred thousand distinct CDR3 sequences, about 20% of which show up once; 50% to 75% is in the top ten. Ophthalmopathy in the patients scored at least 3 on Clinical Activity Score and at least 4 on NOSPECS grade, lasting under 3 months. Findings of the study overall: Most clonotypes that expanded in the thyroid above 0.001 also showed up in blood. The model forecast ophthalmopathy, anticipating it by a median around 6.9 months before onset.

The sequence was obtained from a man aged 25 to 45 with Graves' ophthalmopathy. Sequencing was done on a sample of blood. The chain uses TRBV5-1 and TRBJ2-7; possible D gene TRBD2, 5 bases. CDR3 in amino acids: CASSIDPGPAGEQYF. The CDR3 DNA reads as TGCGCCAGCAGCATAGATCCTGGGCCGGCGGGCGAGCAGTACTTC.